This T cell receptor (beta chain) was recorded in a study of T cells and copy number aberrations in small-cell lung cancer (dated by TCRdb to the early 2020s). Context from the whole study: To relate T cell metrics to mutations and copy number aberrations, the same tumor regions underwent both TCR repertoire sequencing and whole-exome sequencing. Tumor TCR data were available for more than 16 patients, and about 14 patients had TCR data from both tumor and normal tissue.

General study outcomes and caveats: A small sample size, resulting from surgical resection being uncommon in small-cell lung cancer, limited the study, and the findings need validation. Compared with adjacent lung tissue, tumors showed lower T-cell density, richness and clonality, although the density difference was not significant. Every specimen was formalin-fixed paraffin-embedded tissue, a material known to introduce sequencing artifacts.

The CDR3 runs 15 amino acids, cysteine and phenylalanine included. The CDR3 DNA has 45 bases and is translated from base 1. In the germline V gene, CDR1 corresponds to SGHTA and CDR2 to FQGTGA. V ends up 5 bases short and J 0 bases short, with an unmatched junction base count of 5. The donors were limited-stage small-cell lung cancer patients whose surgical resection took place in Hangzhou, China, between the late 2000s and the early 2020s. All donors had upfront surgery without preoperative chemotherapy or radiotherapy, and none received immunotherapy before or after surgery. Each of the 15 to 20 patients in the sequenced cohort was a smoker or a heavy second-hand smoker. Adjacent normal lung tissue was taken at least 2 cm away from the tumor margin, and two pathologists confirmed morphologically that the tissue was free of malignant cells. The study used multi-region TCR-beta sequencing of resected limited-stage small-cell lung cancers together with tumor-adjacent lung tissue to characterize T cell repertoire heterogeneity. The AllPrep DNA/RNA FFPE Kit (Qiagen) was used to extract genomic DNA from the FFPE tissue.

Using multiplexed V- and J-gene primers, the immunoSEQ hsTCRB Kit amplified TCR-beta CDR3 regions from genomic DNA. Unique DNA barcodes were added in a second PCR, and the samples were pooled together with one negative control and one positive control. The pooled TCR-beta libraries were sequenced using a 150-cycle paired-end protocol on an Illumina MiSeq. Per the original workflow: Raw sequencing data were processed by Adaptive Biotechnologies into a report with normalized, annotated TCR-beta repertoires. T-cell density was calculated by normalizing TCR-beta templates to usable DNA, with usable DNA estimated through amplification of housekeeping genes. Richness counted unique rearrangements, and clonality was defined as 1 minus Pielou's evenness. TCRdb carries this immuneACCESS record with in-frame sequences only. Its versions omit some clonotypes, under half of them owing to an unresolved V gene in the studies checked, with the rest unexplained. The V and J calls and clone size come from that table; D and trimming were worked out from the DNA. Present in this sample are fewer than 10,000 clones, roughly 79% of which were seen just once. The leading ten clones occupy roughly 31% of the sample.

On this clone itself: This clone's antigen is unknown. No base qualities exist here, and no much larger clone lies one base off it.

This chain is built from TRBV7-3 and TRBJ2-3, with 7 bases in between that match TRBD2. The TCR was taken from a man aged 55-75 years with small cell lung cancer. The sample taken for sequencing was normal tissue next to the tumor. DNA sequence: TGTGCCAGCAGCGAAGCGGGACTGAGCACAGATACGCAGTATTTT. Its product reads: CASSEAGLSTDTQYF.